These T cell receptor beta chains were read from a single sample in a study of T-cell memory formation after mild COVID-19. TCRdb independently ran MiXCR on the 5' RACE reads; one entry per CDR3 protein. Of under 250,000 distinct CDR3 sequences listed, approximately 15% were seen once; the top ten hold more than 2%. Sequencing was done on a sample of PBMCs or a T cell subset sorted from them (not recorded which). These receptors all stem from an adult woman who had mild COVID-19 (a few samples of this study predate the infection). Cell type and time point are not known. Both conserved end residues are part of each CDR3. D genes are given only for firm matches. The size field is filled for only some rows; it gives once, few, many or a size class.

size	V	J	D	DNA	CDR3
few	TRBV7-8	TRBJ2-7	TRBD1	TGTGCCAGCAGCTTACCAGCCCAGGACAGGGTATCGTCCCACGAGCAGTACTTC	CASSLPAQDRVSSHEQYF
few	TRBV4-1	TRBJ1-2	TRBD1	TGCGCCAGCAGCCAAGATCTCCTGGGGGGACAGCTCTATGGCTACACCTTC	CASSQDLLGGQLYGYTF
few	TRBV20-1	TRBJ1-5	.	TGCAGTGCTAATGAGGACGGAATCTATAGCAATCAGCCCCAGCATTTT	CSANEDGIYSNQPQHF
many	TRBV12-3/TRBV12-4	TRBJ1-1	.	TGTGCCAGCAGACAGAGCCTGGGCACTGAAGCTTTCTTT	CASRQSLGTEAFF
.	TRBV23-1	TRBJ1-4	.	TGCGCCAGCATTCTCCCACGACAGACTGCAACTAATGAAAAACTGTTTTTT	CASILPRQTATNEKLFF
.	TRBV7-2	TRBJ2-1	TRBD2	TGTGCCAGCAGCTCAGCGGGACTCTACAATGAGCAGTTCTTC	CASSSAGLYNEQFF
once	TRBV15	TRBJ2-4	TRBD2	TGTGCCACCAGCAGCCCCCCGAGCGGGAAACACATTCAGTACTTC	CATSSPPSGKHIQYF
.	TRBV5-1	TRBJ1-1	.	TGCGCCAGCAGCTTGGTTGGGCCCAAGAACACTGAAGCTTTCTTT	CASSLVGPKNTEAFF
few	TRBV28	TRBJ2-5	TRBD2	TGTGCCAGCCGGTCTAGCGGGAGGGCCGAAGAGACCCAGTACTTC	CASRSSGRAEETQYF
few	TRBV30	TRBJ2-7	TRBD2	TGTGCCGTCGCCCCAAGCGGGAGCTCCTACGAGCAGTACTTC	CAVAPSGSSYEQYF
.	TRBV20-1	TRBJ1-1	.	TGCAGTGCTAGAGATATCGGGGCAGGTGGAACTGAAGCTTTCTTT	CSARDIGAGGTEAFF
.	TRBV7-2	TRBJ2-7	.	TGTGCCAGCAGCTTAGGGGGGCCAAACCCCTACGAGCAGTACTTC	CASSLGGPNPYEQYF
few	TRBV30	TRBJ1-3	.	TGTGCCTGGACTCCATGGACACGATCTGGAAACACCATATATTTT	CAWTPWTRSGNTIYF
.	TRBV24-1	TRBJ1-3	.	TGTGCCACCAGTGATTCCCAACTTGGGTCTGGAAACACCATATATTTT	CATSDSQLGSGNTIYF
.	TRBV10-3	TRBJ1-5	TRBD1	TGTGCCATCAGTGTAACCGGGACAGCAGATCAGCCCCAGCATTTT	CAISVTGTADQPQHF
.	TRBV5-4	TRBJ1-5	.	TGTGCCAGCAGCAAGCAGGGGTACCAGCCCCAGCATTTT	CASSKQGYQPQHF
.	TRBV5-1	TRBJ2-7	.	TGCGCCAGCAGCGGGATGGCTTCCTACGAGCAGTACTTC	CASSGMASYEQYF
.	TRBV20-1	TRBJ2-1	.	TGCAGTGCAAATAAAGGACATGAGCAGTTCTTC	CSANKGHEQFF
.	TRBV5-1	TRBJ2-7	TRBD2	TGCGCCAGCAGCTCACTAGGGGCCAGCGGGGACGAGCAGTACTTC	CASSSLGASGDEQYF
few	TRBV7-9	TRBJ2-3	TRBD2	TGTGCCACCTCCGGTAGCGGGGCCACAGATACGCAGTATTTT	CATSGSGATDTQYF
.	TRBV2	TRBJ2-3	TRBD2	TGTGCCAGCAGGCCCGGGACTAGCAAAACGCAGTATTTT	CASRPGTSKTQYF
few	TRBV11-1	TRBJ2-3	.	TGTGCCAGCAGCTTCAACGGAGGCAGAGATACGCAGTATTTT	CASSFNGGRDTQYF
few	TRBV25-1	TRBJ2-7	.	TGTGCCAGCAGTGACAGCCGGGACGGCTCCTACGAGCAGTACTTC	CASSDSRDGSYEQYF
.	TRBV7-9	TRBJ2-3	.	TGTGCCAGCAGCCGAGTCTCGGATCCCCTGGATAAGCAGTATTTT	CASSRVSDPLDKQYF
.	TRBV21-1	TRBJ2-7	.	TGTGCCAGCGGGTCCTCAAGGGTCTCCTACGAGCAGTACTTC	CASGSSRVSYEQYF
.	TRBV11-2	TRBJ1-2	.	TGTGCCAGCAGCCAAGAGAGGATCTATGGCTACACCTTC	CASSQERIYGYTF
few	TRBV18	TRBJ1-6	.	TGTGCCAGCTCACCACGTAATTCACCCCTCCACTTT	CASSPRNSPLHF
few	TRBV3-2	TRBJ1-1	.	TGTGCCAGCAGCCAGACACCCCCGAGGGAAGCTTTCTTT	CASSQTPPREAFF
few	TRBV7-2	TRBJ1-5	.	TGTGCCAGCAGCTTAGTCGCGGGACTCACCGGGGGGCCCCAGCATTTT	CASSLVAGLTGGPQHF
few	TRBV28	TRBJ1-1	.	TGTGCCAGCAAACCAGGCAGGTTGAACACTGAAGCTTTCTTT	CASKPGRLNTEAFF
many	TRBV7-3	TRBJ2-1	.	TGTGCCAGCAGCTTATCTTCCGGAGCGGAGCAGTTCTTC	CASSLSSGAEQFF
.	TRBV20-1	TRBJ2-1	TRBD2	TGCAGTGCTAGAGATGCTGGGGCGGGGGGGATTGAGCAGTTCTTC	CSARDAGAGGIEQFF
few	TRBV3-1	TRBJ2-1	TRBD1	TGTGCCAGCAGCCAACGGGACAGGGGGCTGGCTGAGCAGTTCTTC	CASSQRDRGLAEQFF
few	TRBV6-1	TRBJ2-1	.	TGTGCCAGCAGTTCACAGGGCCGTGGGCTCAGGAATGAGCAGTTCTTC	CASSSQGRGLRNEQFF
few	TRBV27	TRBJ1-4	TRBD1	TGTGCCAGCGGCAGGGGGTCATACGAAAAACTGTTTTTT	CASGRGSYEKLFF
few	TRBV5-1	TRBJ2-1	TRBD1	TGCGCCAGCAGCTTTGGACAGGCGAAGGGGGTAGGCAATGAGCAGTTCTTC	CASSFGQAKGVGNEQFF
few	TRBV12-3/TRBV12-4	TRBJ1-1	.	TGTGCCAGCAGTAGGGAGGCAGGGCGGAACACTGAAGCTTTCTTT	CASSREAGRNTEAFF
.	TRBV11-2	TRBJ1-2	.	TGTGCCAGCAGCTTCGAGGGGGGCAACTATGGCTACACCTTC	CASSFEGGNYGYTF
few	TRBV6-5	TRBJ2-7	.	TGTGCCAGCAGTTACCGGCAGGGCTTCTACGAGCAGTACTTC	CASSYRQGFYEQYF
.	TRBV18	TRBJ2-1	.	TGTGCCAGCTCACCAAGAGGGATGGGCGGCAATGAGCAGTTCTTC	CASSPRGMGGNEQFF
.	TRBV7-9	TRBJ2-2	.	TGTGCCAGCAGCTTAGTGACGGTGCGCGGGGAGCTGTTTTTT	CASSLVTVRGELFF
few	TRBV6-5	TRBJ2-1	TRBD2	TGTGCCAGCAGCTGGTCTCGGGGGGGGAATGAGCAGTTCTTC	CASSWSRGGNEQFF
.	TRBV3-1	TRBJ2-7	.	TGTGCCAGCAGCCAAGTGTATAGCACGGCCTCCGAGCAGTACTTC	CASSQVYSTASEQYF
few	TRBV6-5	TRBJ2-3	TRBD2	TGTGCCAGCAGGCGCGGGGGGGCAGTAGATACGCAGTATTTT	CASRRGGAVDTQYF
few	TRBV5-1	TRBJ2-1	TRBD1	TGCGCCAGCAGTTCCGGACAGGGGTGGAATGAGCAGTTCTTC	CASSSGQGWNEQFF
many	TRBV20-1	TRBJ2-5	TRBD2	TGCAGTGCTAGCAGGACTAGCACGGAGACCCAGTACTTC	CSASRTSTETQYF
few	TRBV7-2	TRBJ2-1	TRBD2	TGTGCCAGCAGATTTAGCGGGAGGAGCTCCTACAATGAGCAGTTCTTC	CASRFSGRSSYNEQFF
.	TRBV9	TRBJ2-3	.	TGTGCCAGCAGCCGGCCCAGGGATGGCACAGATACGCAGTATTTT	CASSRPRDGTDTQYF
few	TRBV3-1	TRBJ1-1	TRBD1	TGTGCCAGCAGCCCCGGACAGGGGAGCGCTGAAGCTTTCTTT	CASSPGQGSAEAFF
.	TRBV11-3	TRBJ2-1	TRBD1	TGTGCCAGCAGCCCGAGTCAGGGGGTTCGGGGTGAGCAGTTCTTC	CASSPSQGVRGEQFF
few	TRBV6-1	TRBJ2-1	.	TGTGCCAGCAGGTCCCTTATCGGGGGGCAGGTGGGTGAGCAGTTCTTC	CASRSLIGGQVGEQFF
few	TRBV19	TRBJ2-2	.	TGTGCCAGTAACCCCGGGGCGGGGAACACCGGGGAGCTGTTTTTT	CASNPGAGNTGELFF
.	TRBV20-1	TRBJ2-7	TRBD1	TGCAGTGCCGGACAGGGGAACGAGCAGTACTTC	CSAGQGNEQYF
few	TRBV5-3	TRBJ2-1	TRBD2	TGTGCCAGAAGCTTGGGGGTCAAGCGGGGGATCCCTCGCAATGAGCAGTTCTTC	CARSLGVKRGIPRNEQFF
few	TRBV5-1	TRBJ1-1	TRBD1	TGCGCCAGTGGAACCGGGACAGGGGGCACTGAAGCTTTCTTT	CASGTGTGGTEAFF